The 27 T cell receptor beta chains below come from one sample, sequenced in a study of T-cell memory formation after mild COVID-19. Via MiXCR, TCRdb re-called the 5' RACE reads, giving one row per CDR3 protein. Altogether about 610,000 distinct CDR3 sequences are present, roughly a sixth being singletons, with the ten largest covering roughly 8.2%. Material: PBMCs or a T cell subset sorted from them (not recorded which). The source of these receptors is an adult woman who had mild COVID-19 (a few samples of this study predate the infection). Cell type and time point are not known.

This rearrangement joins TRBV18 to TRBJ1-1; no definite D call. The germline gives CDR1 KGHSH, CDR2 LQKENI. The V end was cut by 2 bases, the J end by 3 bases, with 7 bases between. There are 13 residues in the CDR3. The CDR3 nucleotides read TGTGCCAGCTCACCATCGAGGGACACTGAAGCTTTCTTT. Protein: CASSPSRDTEAFF.

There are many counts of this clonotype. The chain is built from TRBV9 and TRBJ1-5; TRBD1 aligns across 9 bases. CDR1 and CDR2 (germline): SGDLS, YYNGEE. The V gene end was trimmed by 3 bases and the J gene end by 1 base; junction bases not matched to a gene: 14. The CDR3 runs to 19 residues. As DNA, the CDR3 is TGTGCCAGCAGCGGACAGGGGGATCTTAGAGGTTTGAGCAATCAGCCCCAGCATTTT. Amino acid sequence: CASSGQGDLRGLSNQPQHF.

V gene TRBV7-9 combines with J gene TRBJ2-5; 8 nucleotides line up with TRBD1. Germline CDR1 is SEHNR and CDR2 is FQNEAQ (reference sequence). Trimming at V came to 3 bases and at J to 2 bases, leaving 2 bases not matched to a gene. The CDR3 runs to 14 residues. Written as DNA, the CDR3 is TGTGCCAGCAGCTTGGACAGGGTTCAAGAGACCCAGTACTTC. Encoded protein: CASSLDRVQETQYF.

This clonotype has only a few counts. The CDR3 is CASSQDWTEGWETQYF. CDR3 bases: TGTGCCAGCAGCCAAGATTGGACCGAGGGCTGGGAGACCCAGTACTTC. This chain connects TRBV4-2 to TRBJ2-5, with D possibly TRBD2 on 5 matching bases. V was clipped by 0 bases and J by 5 bases, with 16 bases between them. Germline V gene lookup returns CDR1 LGHNA and CDR2 YNFKEQ. The CDR3 spans 16 residues.

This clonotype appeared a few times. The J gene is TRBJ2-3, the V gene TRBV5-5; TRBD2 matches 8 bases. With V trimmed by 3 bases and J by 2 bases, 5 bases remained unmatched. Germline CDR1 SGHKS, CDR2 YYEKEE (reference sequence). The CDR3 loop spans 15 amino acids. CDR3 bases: TGTGCCAGCAGCTATGTAGCGGGGATCACAGATACGCAGTATTTT. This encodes CASSYVAGITDTQYF.

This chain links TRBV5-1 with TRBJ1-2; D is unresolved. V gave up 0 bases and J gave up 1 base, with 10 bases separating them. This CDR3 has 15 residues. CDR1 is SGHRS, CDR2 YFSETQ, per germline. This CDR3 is CASSLVEQSNYGYTF. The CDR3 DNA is TGCGCCAGCAGCTTGGTCGAACAGAGTAACTATGGCTACACCTTC.

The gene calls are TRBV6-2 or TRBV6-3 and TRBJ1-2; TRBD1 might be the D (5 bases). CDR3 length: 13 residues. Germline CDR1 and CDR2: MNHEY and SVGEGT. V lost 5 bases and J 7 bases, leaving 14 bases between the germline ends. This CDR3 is CASSPPGFAGYTF. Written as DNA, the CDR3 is TGTGCCAGCAGTCCCCCAGGGTTTGCTGGCTACACCTTC.

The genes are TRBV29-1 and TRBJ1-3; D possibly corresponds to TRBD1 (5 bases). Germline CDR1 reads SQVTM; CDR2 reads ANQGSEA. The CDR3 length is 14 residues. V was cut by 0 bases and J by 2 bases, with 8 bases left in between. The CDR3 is CSVEDRDPGNTIYF. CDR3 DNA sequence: TGCAGCGTTGAAGACAGGGACCCTGGAAACACCATATATTTT.

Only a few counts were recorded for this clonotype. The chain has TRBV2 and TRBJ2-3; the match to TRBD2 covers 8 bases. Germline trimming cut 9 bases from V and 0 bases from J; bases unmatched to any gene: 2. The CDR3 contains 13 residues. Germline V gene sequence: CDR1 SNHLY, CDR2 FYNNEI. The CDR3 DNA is TGTGCCAGAGCGGGGGCGAGCACAGATACGCAGTATTTT. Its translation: CARAGASTDTQYF.

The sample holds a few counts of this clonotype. CDR3 loop: CASSISFSETATYEQYF. DNA for the CDR3: TGTGCCAGTAGTATAAGCTTTTCAGAGACCGCGACCTACGAGCAGTACTTC. The rearrangement joins TRBV19 to TRBJ2-7, with no clear D. Germline CDR1 is LNHDA and CDR2 is SQIVND (reference sequence). V was trimmed by 2 bases and J by 2 bases, leaving 19 bases between them. CDR3 length: 17 amino acids.

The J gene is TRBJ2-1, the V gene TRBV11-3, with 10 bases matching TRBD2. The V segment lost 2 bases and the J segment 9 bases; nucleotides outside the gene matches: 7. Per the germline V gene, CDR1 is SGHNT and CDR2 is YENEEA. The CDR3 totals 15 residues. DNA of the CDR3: TGTGCCAGCAGCTTATACGGGACTAGCGTTTCTGAGCAGTTCTTC. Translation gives CASSLYGTSVSEQFF.

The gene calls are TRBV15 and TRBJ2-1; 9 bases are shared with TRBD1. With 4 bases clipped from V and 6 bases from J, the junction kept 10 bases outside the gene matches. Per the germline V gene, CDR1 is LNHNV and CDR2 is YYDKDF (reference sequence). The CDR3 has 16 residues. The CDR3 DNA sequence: TGTGCCACCAGCACCATCCCCGGGACAGGGTTCAATGAGCAGTTCTTC. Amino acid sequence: CATSTIPGTGFNEQFF.

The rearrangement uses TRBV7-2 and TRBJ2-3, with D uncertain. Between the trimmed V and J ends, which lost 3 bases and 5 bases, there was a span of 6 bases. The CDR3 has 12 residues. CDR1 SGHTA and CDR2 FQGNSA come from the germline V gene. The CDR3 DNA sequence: TGTGCCAGCAGCTTTACCGGAGATACGCAGTATTTT. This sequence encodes CASSFTGDTQYF.

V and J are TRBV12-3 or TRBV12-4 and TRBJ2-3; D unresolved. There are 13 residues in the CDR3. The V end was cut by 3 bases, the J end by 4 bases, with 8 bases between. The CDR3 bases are TGTGCCAGCAGTTTGGGGATCGCAGATACGCAGTATTTT. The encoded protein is CASSLGIADTQYF.

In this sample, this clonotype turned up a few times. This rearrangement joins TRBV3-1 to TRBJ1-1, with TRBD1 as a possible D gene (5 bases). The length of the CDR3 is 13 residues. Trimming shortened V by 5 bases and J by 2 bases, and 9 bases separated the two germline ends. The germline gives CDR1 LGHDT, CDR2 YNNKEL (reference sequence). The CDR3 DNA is TGTGCCAGCAGCGCAGACAGTAACACTGAAGCTTTCTTT. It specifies CASSADSNTEAFF.

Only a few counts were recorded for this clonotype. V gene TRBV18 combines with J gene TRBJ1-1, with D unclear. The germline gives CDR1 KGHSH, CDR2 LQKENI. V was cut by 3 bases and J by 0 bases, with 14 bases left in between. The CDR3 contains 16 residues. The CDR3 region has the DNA TGTGCCAGCTCACCTAGCTCCGGTGGTGTGAACACTGAAGCTTTCTTT. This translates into CASSPSSGGVNTEAFF.

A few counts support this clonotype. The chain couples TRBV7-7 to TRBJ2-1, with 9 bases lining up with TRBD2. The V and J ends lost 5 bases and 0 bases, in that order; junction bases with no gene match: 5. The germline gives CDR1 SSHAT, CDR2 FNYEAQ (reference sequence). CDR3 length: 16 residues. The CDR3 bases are TGTGCCAGCAGCCAGGCTAGCGGGGTCTCCTACAATGAGCAGTTCTTC. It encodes CASSQASGVSYNEQFF.

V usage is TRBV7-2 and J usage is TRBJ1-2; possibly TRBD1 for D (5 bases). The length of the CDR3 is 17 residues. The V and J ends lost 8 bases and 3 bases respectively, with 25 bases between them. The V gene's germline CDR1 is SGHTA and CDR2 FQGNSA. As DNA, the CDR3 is TGTGCCAGCCGGAGTCACTCAACAGGCCTATTGCACTATGGCTACACCTTC. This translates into CASRSHSTGLLHYGYTF.

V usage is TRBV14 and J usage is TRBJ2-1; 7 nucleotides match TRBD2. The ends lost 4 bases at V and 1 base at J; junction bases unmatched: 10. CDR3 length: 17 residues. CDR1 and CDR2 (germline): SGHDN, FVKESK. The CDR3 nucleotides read TGTGCCAGCAGCCTCAGACGTCCGGGAGGTTCCTACAATGAGCAGTTCTTC. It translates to CASSLRRPGGSYNEQFF.

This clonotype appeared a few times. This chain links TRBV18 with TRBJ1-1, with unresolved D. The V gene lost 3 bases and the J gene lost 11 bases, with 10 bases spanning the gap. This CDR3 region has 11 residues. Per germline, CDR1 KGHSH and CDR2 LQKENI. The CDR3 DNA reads TGTGCCAGCTCACCGGGCGAACAGGCTTTCTTT. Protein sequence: CASSPGEQAFF.

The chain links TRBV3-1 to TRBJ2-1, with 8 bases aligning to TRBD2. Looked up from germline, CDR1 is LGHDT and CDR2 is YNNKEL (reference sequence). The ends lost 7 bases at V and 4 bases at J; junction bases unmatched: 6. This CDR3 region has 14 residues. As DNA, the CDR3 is TGTGCCAGCACCGGGGGGGGCCGATACAATGAGCAGTTCTTC. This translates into CASTGGGRYNEQFF.

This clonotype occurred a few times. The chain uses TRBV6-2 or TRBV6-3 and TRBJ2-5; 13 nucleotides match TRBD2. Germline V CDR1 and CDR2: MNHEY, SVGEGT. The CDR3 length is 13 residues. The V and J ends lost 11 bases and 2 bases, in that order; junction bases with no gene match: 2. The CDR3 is CAAGLAGQETQYF. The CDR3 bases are TGTGCCGCGGGACTAGCGGGACAAGAGACCCAGTACTTC.

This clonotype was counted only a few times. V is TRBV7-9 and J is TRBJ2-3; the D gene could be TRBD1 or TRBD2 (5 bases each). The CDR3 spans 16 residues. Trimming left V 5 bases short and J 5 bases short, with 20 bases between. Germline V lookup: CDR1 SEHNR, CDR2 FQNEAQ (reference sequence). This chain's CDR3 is CASSAPGPTTLDTQYF. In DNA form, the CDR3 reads TGTGCCAGCAGCGCTCCGGGACCCACCACCTTAGATACGCAGTATTTT.

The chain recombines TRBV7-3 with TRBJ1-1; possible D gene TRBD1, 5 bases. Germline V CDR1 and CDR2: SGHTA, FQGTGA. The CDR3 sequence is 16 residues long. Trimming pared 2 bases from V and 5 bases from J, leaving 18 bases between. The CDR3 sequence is CASSLRPSGLGTEAFF. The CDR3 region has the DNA TGTGCCAGCAGCTTACGGCCCTCGGGGCTGGGGACTGAAGCTTTCTTT.

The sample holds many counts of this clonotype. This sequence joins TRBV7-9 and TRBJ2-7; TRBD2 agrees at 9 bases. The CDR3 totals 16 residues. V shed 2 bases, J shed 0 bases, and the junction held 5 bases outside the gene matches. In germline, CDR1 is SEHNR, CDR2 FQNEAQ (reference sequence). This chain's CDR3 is CASSLRNSGSSYEQYF. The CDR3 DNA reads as TGTGCCAGCAGCTTAAGAAATAGCGGGAGCTCCTACGAGCAGTACTTC.

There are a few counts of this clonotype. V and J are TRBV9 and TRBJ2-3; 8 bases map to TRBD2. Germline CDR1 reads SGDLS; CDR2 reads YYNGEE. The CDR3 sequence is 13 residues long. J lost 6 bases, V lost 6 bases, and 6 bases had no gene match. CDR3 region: CASNSGSSDTQYF. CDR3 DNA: TGTGCCAGCAACAGCGGGAGTTCGGATACGCAGTATTTT.

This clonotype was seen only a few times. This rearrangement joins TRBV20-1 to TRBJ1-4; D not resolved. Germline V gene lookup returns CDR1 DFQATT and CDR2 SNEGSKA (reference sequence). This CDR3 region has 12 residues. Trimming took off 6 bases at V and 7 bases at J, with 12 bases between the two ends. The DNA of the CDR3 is TGCAGTGCCTGGCTGGGTAGTGAAAAACTGTTTTTT. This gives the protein CSAWLGSEKLFF.